The 24 T cell receptor beta chains given below trace back to one sample, sequenced in a study of cytomegalovirus exposure and HLA in healthy donors. The PCR made use of 60 Vbeta and 13 Jbeta primers. Generated by immunoSEQ multiplex PCR, the TCRdb table keeps only in-frame clones and is missing some. The data show some 160,000 clones, 70% to 90% seen once. The sequenced sample was PBMCs. The origin of the receptors is a woman younger than 30 in good health and CMV-seronegative.

This rearrangement joins TRBV5-4 to TRBJ1-1; weak D call: TRBD1 (5 bases). V was cut by 2 bases and J by 0 bases, with 11 bases left in between. The CDR3 covers 15 residues. CDR1 is SGHNT, CDR2 YYREEE, per germline (reference sequence). For the CDR3, the DNA is TGTGCCAGCAGCTTTAGAGGACAAATGAACACTGAAGCTTTCTTT. It codes for CASSFRGQMNTEAFF.

The rearrangement uses TRBV2 and TRBJ2-1; the match to TRBD2 covers 11 bases. The V and J ends lost 6 bases and 3 bases, in that order; junction bases with no gene match: 4. Germline loops: CDR1 SNHLY, CDR2 FYNNEI. This CDR3 is 15 amino acids long. CDR3 loop: CASRLSGGGYNEQFF. The CDR3 DNA reads TGTGCCAGCAGGCTTAGCGGGGGGGGCTACAATGAGCAGTTCTTC.

V gene TRBV5-4 combines with J gene TRBJ2-1; 8 bases match TRBD2. This CDR3 is 14 amino acids long. Germline-derived CDR1 and CDR2 are SGHNT and YYREEE (reference sequence). V was pared by 5 bases and J by 3 bases, with 4 bases of the junction left unmatched. The chain's CDR3 is CASRAGTSYNEQFF. In DNA, the CDR3 is TGTGCCAGCAGGGCCGGGACTAGCTACAATGAGCAGTTCTTC.

This chain connects TRBV28 to TRBJ2-3, with unresolved D. The germline V gene encodes CDR1 MDHEN and CDR2 SYDVKM. Trimming removed 5 bases from V and 0 bases from J, with 15 bases in between. This CDR3 has 16 residues. CDR3 sequence (DNA): TGTGCCAGCAGTCCAATAAGGAGAACTAGCACAGATACGCAGTATTTT. Amino acid sequence: CASSPIRRTSTDTQYF.

The J gene is TRBJ2-1, the V gene TRBV7-2; 8 nucleotides align to TRBD1. Germline CDR1 reads SGHTA; CDR2 reads FQGNSA. V was pared by 4 bases and J by 7 bases, with 6 bases of the junction left unmatched. CDR3 size: 14 residues. The CDR3, as DNA: TGTGCCAGCAGCTATTACAGGGGGGAGAATGAGCAGTTCTTC. Amino acids: CASSYYRGENEQFF. Combining the CDR3 with reference TRBV7-2 and TRBJ2-1 gives the whole variable domain GAGVSQSPSNKVTEKGKDVELRCDPISGHTALYWYRQSLGQGLEFLIYFQGNSAPDKSGLPSDRFSAERTGGSVSTLTIQRTQQEDSAVYLCASSYYRGENEQFFGPGTRLTVL.

With regard to this clone: The sample has other DNA sequences that encode this CDR3 too. This chain links TRBV4-1 with TRBJ1-1, with 8 bases lining up with TRBD1. CDR3 length equals 15 residues. The germline CDR1 and CDR2 sequences are MGHRA and YSYEKL. The J segment lost 5 bases and the V segment lost 2 bases, leaving 7 bases of the junction unmatched. DNA of the CDR3: TGCGCCAGCAGCCAACCTGGACAGGGAGGGACTGAAGCTTTCTTT. Translating it yields CASSQPGQGGTEAFF.

This rearrangement joins TRBV4-1 to TRBJ2-3; weak D call: TRBD1 (5 bases). Trimming shortened V by 2 bases and J by 5 bases, and 11 bases separated the two germline ends. The CDR3 totals 14 residues. In germline, CDR1 is MGHRA, CDR2 YSYEKL. CDR3 sequence (DNA): TGCGCCAGCAGCCAACTTCCCCAGGGAGATACGCAGTATTTT. Translating gives CASSQLPQGDTQYF.

The chain joins TRBV6-1 to TRBJ1-2; 7 bases map to TRBD1. CDR1 MNHNS and CDR2 SASEGT come from the germline V gene. The CDR3 runs to 13 residues. The junction had 3 bases not matched to a gene; V was cut back by 6 bases and J by 2 bases. CDR3 nucleotide sequence: TGTGCCAGCAGACGGACAGGAAACTATGGCTACACCTTC. Its protein is CASRRTGNYGYTF.

The V call is TRBV6-5, the J call TRBJ2-5, with 9 positions matching TRBD2. Near its end, the DNA agrees better with TRBJ2-7, so the J call may be wrong. Germline V gene lookup returns CDR1 MNHEY and CDR2 SVGAGI. The CDR3 spans 15 residues. The CDR3 region has the DNA TGTGCCAGCAGTTACAGTGCTAGCGGGACCTACGAGCAGTACTTC. It codes for CASSYSASGTYEQYF.

V and J are TRBV14 and TRBJ1-1; D unresolved. With 4 bases removed from V and 2 bases from J, the gap between germline ends came to 8 bases. This CDR3 is 13 amino acids long. Germline CDR1 SGHDN, CDR2 FVKESK. CDR3 bases: TGTGCCAGCAGCCGAGACCTTAACACTGAAGCTTTCTTT. As protein: CASSRDLNTEAFF.

This sequence joins TRBV6-5 and TRBJ1-2, with 7 positions matching TRBD1. The CDR3 is made up of 15 amino acids. In germline, CDR1 is MNHEY, CDR2 SVGAGI. With V trimmed by 2 bases and J by 8 bases, 11 bases remained unmatched. Here the CDR3 reads CASSYRGPQVGGYTF. The CDR3, as DNA: TGTGCCAGCAGTTACAGGGGGCCCCAGGTGGGCGGCTACACCTTC.

The chain combines TRBV4-1 with TRBJ2-3; 9 positions agree with TRBD2. CDR1 MGHRA and CDR2 YSYEKL come from the germline V gene. This CDR3 is built from 17 residues. The junction had 11 bases not matched to a gene; V was cut back by 4 bases and J by 3 bases. The CDR3 protein is CASSPHRASGMTDTQYF. The CDR3 region has the DNA TGCGCCAGCAGCCCCCATAGGGCTAGCGGGATGACAGATACGCAGTATTTT.

This rearrangement joins TRBV28 to TRBJ1-4; D not certain. Germline lookup yields CDR1 MDHEN and CDR2 SYDVKM. This CDR3 spans 17 amino acids. Trimming took 4 bases from V and 2 from J, leaving 17 bases between them. The CDR3 region has the DNA TGTGCCAGCAGTTCCCCGGGGTACCAGTACACTAATGAAAAACTGTTTTTT. As protein: CASSSPGYQYTNEKLFF.

The gene calls are TRBV29-1 and TRBJ2-3, with D maybe TRBD1 (5 bases). From germline, CDR1 is SQVTM and CDR2 ANQGSEA. The germline V and J ends were trimmed by 6 bases and 5 bases, with 12 bases remaining between them. This CDR3 spans 12 amino acids. CDR3 sequence: CSVAGALDTQYF. CDR3 coding DNA: TGCAGCGTCGCTGGGGCGTTAGATACGCAGTATTTT.

Written as DNA, the CDR3 is TGTGCCAGCAGTCCGTGGGGGGGGGACGTCAGCCTTCACGGCTACACCTTC. Translation: CASSPWGGDVSLHGYTF. V and J are TRBV27 and TRBJ1-2, with a weak D call TRBD1 (5 bases). Trimming took off 5 bases at V and 8 bases at J, with 27 bases between the two ends. Germline-derived CDR1 and CDR2 are MNHEY and SMNVEV (reference sequence). The CDR3 has 17 amino acids.

This clone was seen only a few times. The chain joins TRBV5-1 to TRBJ2-6; 7 bases match TRBD2. With V trimmed by 2 bases and J by 3 bases, 8 bases remained unmatched. Germline V CDR1 and CDR2: SGHRS, YFSETQ. The CDR3 spans 17 residues. The chain's CDR3 is CASSFGKRGYGANVLTF. The DNA for the CDR3 is TGCGCCAGCAGCTTTGGGAAGCGGGGCTATGGGGCCAACGTCCTGACTTTC.

The rearrangement links TRBV30 to TRBJ2-4; 8 bases map to TRBD2. The length of the CDR3 is 15 residues. CDR1 is GTSNPN and CDR2 is SVGIG in the germline V gene (reference sequence). After removal of 3 bases from V and 4 bases from J, the junction contained 8 bases not matched to a gene. Here the CDR3 reads CAWRGRGGGKNIQYF. In DNA form, the CDR3 reads TGTGCCTGGAGGGGTCGGGGGGGTGGAAAAAACATTCAGTACTTC.

The chain carries TRBV10-3 and TRBJ1-4; the match to TRBD1 covers 7 bases. This CDR3 has 15 residues. Unmatched junction bases numbered 5, after V lost 0 bases and J lost 7 bases. CDR1 and CDR2 from the germline V gene are ENHRY and SYGVKD. The CDR3 nucleotides read TGTGCCATCAGTGAGTCGAAGGGGGCGGGTGAAAAACTGTTTTTT. Protein: CAISESKGAGEKLFF.

The rearrangement links TRBV5-4 to TRBJ2-7; 8 bases agree with TRBD1. The CDR3 totals 14 residues. After removal of 0 bases from V and 5 bases from J, the junction contained 4 bases not matched to a gene. CDR1 is SGHNT and CDR2 is YYREEE in the germline V gene (reference sequence). The CDR3: CASSLGTGWDEQYF. CDR3 DNA: TGTGCCAGCAGCTTGGGGACAGGGTGGGACGAGCAGTACTTC.

V is TRBV6-1 and J is TRBJ1-2; tentatively, D is TRBD1 (6 bases). CDR3 size: 13 residues. Trimming removed 7 bases from V and 3 bases from J, with 12 bases in between. Looked up from germline, CDR1 is MNHNS and CDR2 is SASEGT. The CDR3 DNA reads TGTGCCAGCATCTTCAGGGGAGACTATGGCTACACCTTC. Amino acid sequence: CASIFRGDYGYTF.

This chain uses TRBV30 with TRBJ2-3; 14 positions agree with TRBD2. The CDR3 totals 15 residues. Trimming took 3 bases from V and 13 from J; bases not matched to a gene: 12. Germline lookup yields CDR1 GTSNPN and CDR2 SVGIG (reference sequence). The CDR3: CAWRGLAGAGAGKYF. CDR3 nucleotide sequence: TGTGCCTGGAGGGGACTAGCGGGAGCCGGAGCTGGGAAGTATTTT.

This sequence joins TRBV10-3 and TRBJ1-1, with D uncertain. V lost 8 bases to trimming and J lost 1 base, with 11 bases between them. The CDR3 is 13 residues long. From germline, CDR1 is ENHRY and CDR2 SYGVKD. The CDR3 bases are TGTGCCATCCATGAGAAACGGAACACTGAAGCTTTCTTT. It codes for CAIHEKRNTEAFF.

This chain joins TRBV27 and TRBJ1-1; D gene uncertain. Trimming shortened V by 2 bases and J by 6 bases, and 10 bases separated the two germline ends. Germline-derived CDR1 and CDR2 are MNHEY and SMNVEV (reference sequence). The CDR3 extends over 13 amino acids. The CDR3 DNA follows: TGTGCCAGCAGTTTAGCAGGTAGCGCTGAAGCTTTCTTT. Its protein product is CASSLAGSAEAFF.

The chain recombines TRBV6-5 with TRBJ2-3, with D perhaps TRBD1 (6 bases). CDR1 MNHEY and CDR2 SVGAGI come from the germline V gene. With 7 bases removed from V and 0 bases from J, the gap between germline ends came to 14 bases. This CDR3 contains 15 residues. This CDR3 is CASTVGGKSTDTQYF. CDR3 DNA sequence: TGTGCCAGCACGGTAGGGGGTAAGAGCACAGATACGCAGTATTTT.